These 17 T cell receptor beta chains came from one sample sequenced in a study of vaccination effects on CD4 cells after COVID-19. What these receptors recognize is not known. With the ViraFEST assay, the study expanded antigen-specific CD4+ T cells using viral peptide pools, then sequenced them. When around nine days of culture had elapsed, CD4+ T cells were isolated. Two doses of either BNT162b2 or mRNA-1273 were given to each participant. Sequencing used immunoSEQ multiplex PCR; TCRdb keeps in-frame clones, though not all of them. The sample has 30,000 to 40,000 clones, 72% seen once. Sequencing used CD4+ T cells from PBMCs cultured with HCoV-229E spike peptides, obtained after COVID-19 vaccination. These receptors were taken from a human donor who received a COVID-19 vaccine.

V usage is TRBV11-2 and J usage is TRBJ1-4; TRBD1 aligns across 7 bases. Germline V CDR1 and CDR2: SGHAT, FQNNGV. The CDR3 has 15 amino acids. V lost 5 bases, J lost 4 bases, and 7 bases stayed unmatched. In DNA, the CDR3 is TGTGCCAGCAGCCTGGGACAGACAATTAATGAAAAACTGTTTTTT. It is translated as CASSLGQTINEKLFF.

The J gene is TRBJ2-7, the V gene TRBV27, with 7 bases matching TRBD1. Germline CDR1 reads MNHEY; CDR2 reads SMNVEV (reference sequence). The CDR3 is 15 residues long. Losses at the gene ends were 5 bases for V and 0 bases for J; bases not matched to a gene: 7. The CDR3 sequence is CASSTSGTDSYEQYF. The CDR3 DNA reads TGTGCCAGCAGTACCTCCGGGACAGACTCCTACGAGCAGTACTTC.

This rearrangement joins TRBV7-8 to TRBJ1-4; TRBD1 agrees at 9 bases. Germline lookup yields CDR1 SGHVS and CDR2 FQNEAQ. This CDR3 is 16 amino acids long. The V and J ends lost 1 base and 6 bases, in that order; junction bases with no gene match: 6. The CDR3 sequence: CASSLEPGQGDEKLFF. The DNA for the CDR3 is TGTGCCAGCAGCTTAGAACCGGGACAGGGAGATGAAAAACTGTTTTTT.

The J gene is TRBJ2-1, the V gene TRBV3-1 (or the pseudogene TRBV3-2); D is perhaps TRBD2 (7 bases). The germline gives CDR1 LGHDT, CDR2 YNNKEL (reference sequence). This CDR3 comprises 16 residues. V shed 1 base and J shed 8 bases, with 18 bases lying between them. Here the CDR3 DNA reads TGTGCCAGCAGCCAAGGTTTGGGGGGGGGCCTCGATGAGCAGTTCTTC. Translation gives CASSQGLGGGLDEQFF.

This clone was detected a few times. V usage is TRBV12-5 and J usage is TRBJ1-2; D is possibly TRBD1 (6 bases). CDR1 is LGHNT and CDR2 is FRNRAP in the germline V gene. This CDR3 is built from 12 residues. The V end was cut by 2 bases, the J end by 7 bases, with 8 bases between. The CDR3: CASGLTRGGYTF. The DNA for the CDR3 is TGTGCTAGTGGTTTGACCAGGGGTGGCTACACCTTC.

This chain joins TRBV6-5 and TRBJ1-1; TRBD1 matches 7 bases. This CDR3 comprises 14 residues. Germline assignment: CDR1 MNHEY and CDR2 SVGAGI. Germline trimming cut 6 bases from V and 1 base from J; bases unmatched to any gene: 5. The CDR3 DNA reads TGTGCCAGCAGGTCAACAGGGGAGAACACTGAAGCTTTCTTT. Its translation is CASRSTGENTEAFF.

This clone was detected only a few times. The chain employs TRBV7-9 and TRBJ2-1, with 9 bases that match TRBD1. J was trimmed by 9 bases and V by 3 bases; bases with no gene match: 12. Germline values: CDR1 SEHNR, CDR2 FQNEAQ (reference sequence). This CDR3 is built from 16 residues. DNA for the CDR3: TGTGCCAGCAGCTTCTTGAGGACAGGGGTGGGTGGTGAGCAGTTCTTC. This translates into CASSFLRTGVGGEQFF.

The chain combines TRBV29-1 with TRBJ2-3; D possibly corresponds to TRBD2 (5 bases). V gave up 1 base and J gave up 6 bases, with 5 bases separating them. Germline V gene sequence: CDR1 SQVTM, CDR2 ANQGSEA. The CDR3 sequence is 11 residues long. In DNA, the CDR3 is TGCAGCGTTGAAGCGGGGGATACGCAGTATTTT. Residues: CSVEAGDTQYF.

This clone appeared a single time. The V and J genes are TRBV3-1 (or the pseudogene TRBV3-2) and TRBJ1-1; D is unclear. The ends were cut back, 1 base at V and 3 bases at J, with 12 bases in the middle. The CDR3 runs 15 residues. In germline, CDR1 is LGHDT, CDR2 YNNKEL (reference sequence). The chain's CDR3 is CASSQAKGWDTEAFF. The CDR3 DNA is TGTGCCAGCAGCCAAGCCAAGGGTTGGGACACTGAAGCTTTCTTT.

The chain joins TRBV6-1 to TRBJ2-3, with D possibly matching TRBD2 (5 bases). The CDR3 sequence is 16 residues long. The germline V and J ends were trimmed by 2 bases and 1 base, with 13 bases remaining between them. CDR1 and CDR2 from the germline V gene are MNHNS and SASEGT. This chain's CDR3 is CASSERTRIGTDTQYF. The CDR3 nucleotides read TGTGCCAGCAGTGAAAGGACTCGAATCGGCACAGATACGCAGTATTTT.

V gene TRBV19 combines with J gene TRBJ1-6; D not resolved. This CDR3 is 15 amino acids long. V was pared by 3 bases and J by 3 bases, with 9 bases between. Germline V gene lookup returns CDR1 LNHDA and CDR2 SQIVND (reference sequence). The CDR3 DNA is TGTGCCAGTAGTATTTCACCGGGCTATAATTCACCCCTCCACTTT. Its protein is CASSISPGYNSPLHF.

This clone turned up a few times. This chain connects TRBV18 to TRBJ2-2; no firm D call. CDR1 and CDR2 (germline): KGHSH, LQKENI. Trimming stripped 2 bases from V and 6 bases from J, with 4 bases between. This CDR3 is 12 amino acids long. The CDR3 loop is CASSPFAGELFF. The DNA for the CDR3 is TGTGCCAGCTCACCATTTGCCGGGGAGCTGTTTTTT. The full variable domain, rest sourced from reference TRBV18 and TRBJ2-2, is NAGVMQNPRHLVRRRGQEARLRCSPMKGHSHVYWYRQLPEEGLKFMVYLQKENIIDESGMPKERFSAEFPKEGPSILRIQQVVRGDSAAYFCASSPFAGELFFGEGSRLTVL.

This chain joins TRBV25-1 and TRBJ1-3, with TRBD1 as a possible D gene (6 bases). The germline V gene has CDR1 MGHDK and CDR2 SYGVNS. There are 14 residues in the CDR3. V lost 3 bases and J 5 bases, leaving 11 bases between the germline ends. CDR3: CASSDPQGRNTIYF. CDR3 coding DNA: TGTGCCAGCAGTGATCCACAGGGCCGAAACACCATATATTTT.

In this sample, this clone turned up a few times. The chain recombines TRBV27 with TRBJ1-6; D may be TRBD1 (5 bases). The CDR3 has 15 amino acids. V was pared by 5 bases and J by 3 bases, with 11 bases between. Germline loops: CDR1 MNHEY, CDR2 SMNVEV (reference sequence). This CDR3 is CASSIQDNYNSPLHF. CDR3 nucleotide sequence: TGTGCCAGCAGTATACAGGACAACTATAATTCACCCCTCCACTTT.

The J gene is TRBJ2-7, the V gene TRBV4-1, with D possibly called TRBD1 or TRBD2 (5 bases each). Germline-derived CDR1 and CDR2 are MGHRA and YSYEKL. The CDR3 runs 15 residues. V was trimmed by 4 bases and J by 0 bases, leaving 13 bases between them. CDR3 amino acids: CASSREGYSSYEQYF. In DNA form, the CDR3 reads TGCGCCAGCAGCCGAGAGGGGTATAGCTCCTACGAGCAGTACTTC.

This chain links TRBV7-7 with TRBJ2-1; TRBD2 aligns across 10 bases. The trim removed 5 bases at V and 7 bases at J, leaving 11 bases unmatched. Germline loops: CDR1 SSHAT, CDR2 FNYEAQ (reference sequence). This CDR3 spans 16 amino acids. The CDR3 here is CASSIGRLAGNNEQFF. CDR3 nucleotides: TGTGCCAGCAGCATAGGGAGACTAGCGGGCAATAATGAGCAGTTCTTC.

As DNA, the CDR3 is TGTGCCAGTAGTATTGAGGGGGCCAAGTCAGATACGCAGTATTTT. Translating gives CASSIEGAKSDTQYF. The chain recombines TRBV19 with TRBJ2-3; 7 nucleotides line up with TRBD1. Trimming took 3 bases from V and 4 from J; bases not matched to a gene: 7. The CDR3 spans 15 residues. Germline values: CDR1 LNHDA, CDR2 SQIVND (reference sequence).